This entry concerns a single T cell receptor beta chain. The antigen remains undetermined. The sample comes from a study of cytomegalovirus exposure and HLA in healthy donors. Study-level points and caveats: In a later analysis, TCR beta V- and J-gene trimming was associated with a missense DCLRE1C variant. Upon later analysis, TCR association rates were observed to vary by HLA locus, being highest for DRB1 and lowest for HLA-C.

PCR was performed using 60 Vbeta and 13 Jbeta primers. Sequencing used immunoSEQ multiplex PCR; TCRdb keeps in-frame clones, though not all of them. The sample has 170,000 or so clones; 70% to 80% are singletons. In nominal health when sampled, donors likely had unrecorded immune exposures nonetheless. The sample was PBMCs. The sequence derives from a woman aged 40 to 55 in good health and CMV-seronegative.

Written as DNA, the CDR3 is TGCGCCAGCAGAACTTCCCTAGCGGGCGAAAATGAGCAGTTCTTC. Protein: CASRTSLAGENEQFF. The chain links TRBV5-1 to TRBJ2-1; TRBD2 aligns across 8 bases. CDR1 is SGHRS, CDR2 YFSETQ, per germline. This CDR3 has 15 amino acids. The V gene end was trimmed by 5 bases and the J gene end by 7 bases; junction bases not matched to a gene: 11.